This record covers a single TCR beta chain. No antigen is known for it. No base-level quality is on record; no much larger clone is a single base apart. This sample was taken from a study of shared clonotypes between healthy human individuals (dated by TCRdb to the early 2020s). Describing the broader study: The cohort included a few men and a couple of women between 18 and 49 years of age. Per donor, three plates each were used for CD4 naive and CD4 memory, two for CD8 naive, and one for CD8 memory. Blood TCR repertoires of 5 or 6 healthy adults were deeply sequenced to estimate repertoire size and the extent of clonotype sharing between individuals. Different laboratories and diverse techniques were used to prepare libraries and sequence TCR repertoires, to increase sequencing depth and limit assay-specific biases. Each donor's leukapheresis produced roughly between roughly 0.9 and 9 billion PBMCs. The paper as a whole reports these results and caveats: Because the study included a small number of donors, the genetic and exposure-history diversity represented was limited. Sampling was limited to blood, and TCR repertoires in tissue likely differ from TCR repertoires in blood. Estimated clonotype richness was generally larger for naive than for memory subsets. Even with the large sequencing depth, rarefaction of the sorted-subset datasets indicated that sequencing was incomplete. About 5% of naive CD4, around 3.5% of naive CD8, approximately 2.2% of memory CD4, and approximately 0.39% of memory CD8 clonotypes were shared across several donors. Pairwise subsampling led to the expectation that sequencing depth would affect the degree of clonotype sharing among donors. Higher generation probabilities were observed for clonotypes shared by all four sorted-subset donors than for non-shared clonotypes.

Using the deep immunoSEQ assay, multiplex PCR amplified TCR CDR3 regions from genomic DNA. Genomic DNA extracted from each cell subset was distributed evenly over all wells of several immunoSEQ 96-well plates, and each plate served as one replicate. For sorted subsets, each replicate PCR was loaded with 200 ng genomic DNA, equivalent to 32,000 or so T cell genomes. Purified libraries were measured with a Qubit 3.0 fluorometer, size-checked on a Bioanalyzer 2100, and measured again with the KAPA Library Quantification kit. Every immunoSEQ 96-well plate was sequenced on a separate single-read 150-cycle Illumina NextSeq 550 flow cell. The original methods were these. Because only junctional sequences without quality scores were contained in the immunoSEQ output, filtering matching that applied to full-length reads could not be performed. To assign V/J genes and CDR3, sequences were annotated against IMGT germline references using PyIR, a Python wrapper for IgBLAST v1.9. Reads with weak V/J assignments (E-value above 1e-6), missing CDR3, stop codons, out-of-frame junctions, or ambiguous translated residues were removed. V3J clonotypes were defined by identical inferred V gene, J gene, and CDR3 amino acid sequence. Percentage overlap between repertoires was computed as shared unique clonotypes divided by the size of the smaller repertoire. Repertoire richness was assessed with RTK rarefaction, the Chao1 estimator, and Recon v2.1 estimates of unobserved clonotypes. Generation probabilities were computed with OLGA for all TCRbeta clonotypes obtained by the gDNA method from a few donors. In its TCRdb copy, this immuneACCESS table keeps in-frame sequences only and misses some clones. Where compared with another copy, unresolved V genes explain less than half of these, and the others have no known cause. V and J calls and clone size are given by that table; D and trimming were obtained from the DNA. In this sample the table shows 2 million to 2.5 million clones, almost 96% of which occur a single time. The leading ten clones occupy over 0.1% of the sample.

Healthy HIV-negative adults with no recently reported acute infections or vaccinations were included as donors. Every donor was a Caucasian adult living in Nashville, Tennessee, USA. CD4+ T cells were enriched by magnetic negative selection, after which naive cells were positively selected on CD45RA and the negative fraction was taken as the memory subset. Blood was obtained by leukapheresis, after which PBMCs were separated by Ficoll-Histopaque density gradient centrifugation and cryopreserved in liquid nitrogen vapor phase. Purity and quantity of every magnetically sorted T cell population were checked by analytical flow cytometry. Genomic DNA was isolated from every sorted fraction and measured by UV absorbance on a Nanodrop 2000c. According to the germline V gene, CDR1 reads SNHLY and CDR2 reads FYNNEI. Including cysteine and phenylalanine, the CDR3 has 16 amino acids. The DNA shown is the 48-base CDR3, in frame from base 1. Trimming takes 6 bases from V and 4 bases from J, and the germline ends sit 19 bases apart.

Input material: naive CD4+ T cells sorted from blood. In light of the paper, this sample's cell subset or site label describes: CD45RA+ positively selected. This TCR was sampled from a man aged 18 to 35 in good health. Rearrangement joined TRBV2 to TRBJ2-1; a tentative D call is TRBD2 (6 bases match). The CDR3 is CASSLMGGLGYNEQFF. The base sequence is TGTGCCAGCAGCCTAATGGGGGGTTTAGGATACAATGAGCAGTTCTTC.